The subject of this entry is one TCR beta chain. This CDR3 spans 14 amino acids. The germline CDR1 and CDR2 sequences are LGHNA and YNFKEQ. V dropped 1 base and J dropped 7 bases, with 11 bases sitting between them. Per the original methods: The assay estimated nucleated cells by amplifying reference gene primers. Profiled with immunoSEQ multiplex PCR; TCRdb holds only in-frame clones, not every one. V, J and clone size derive from that table, while D and trimming were established from the DNA sequence. The table records some 350,000 clones, 88% of them present only once. This entry comes from a study of blood T cell repertoires in COVID-19. Study in general: PBMCs, B-cell-depleted T cells, or T cells provided the cDNA or gDNA that made up the material.

This study enrolled people aged 18 to 89 from roughly 24 US geographic areas. Donors were grouped by their self-reported clinical history. Sequencing was carried out using PBMCs or T cells enriched from blood (not recorded which). The chain links TRBV4-2 to TRBJ1-3; D remains unclear. The sequence was obtained from a young man who had recovered from COVID-19. The CDR3 protein is CASSQVLSGNTIYF. CDR3 sequence (DNA): TGTGCCAGCAGCCAAGTCCTCAGCGGGAACACCATATATTTT.